The rows below give T cell receptor beta chains drawn from one sample of a study of human T cells and chemical hapten exposure. TCRdb re-called the RACE reads with MiXCR, one entry per CDR3 protein. The sample lists about 180,000 distinct CDR3 sequences; 25% to 35% were seen once. This specimen was whole blood, taken in connection with sensitization to the hapten diphenylcyclopropenone (DPC). Source of these receptors: a woman aged 25 to 45 with alopecia areata. Some clones in this sample may be carry-over from other donors' samples. The CDR3 runs from the conserved cysteine through the conserved F or W. A D gene is named only where the DNA matches it firmly. For some rows the clone size is stated as once, few or many, or as a class when expanded; others skip it.

V	J	size	D	CDR3	DNA
TRBV28	TRBJ2-5	few	NA	CASSWRNQETQYF	TGTGCCAGCAGTTGGCGGAACCAAGAGACCCAGTACTTC
TRBV28	TRBJ1-5	many	NA	CASRGQSDQPQHF	TGTGCCAGCAGAGGACAGAGTGATCAGCCCCAGCATTTT
TRBV14	TRBJ1-2	NA	NA	CASSQPANYGYTF	TGTGCCAGCAGCCAACCAGCTAACTATGGCTACACCTTC
TRBV15	TRBJ2-3	NA	TRBD1	CATRGRDSLTDTQYF	TGTGCCACCAGAGGTCGGGACAGCCTCACAGATACGCAGTATTTT
TRBV6-5	TRBJ1-6	NA	NA	CASSYSSQSSYNSPLHF	TGTGCCAGCAGTTACTCGAGTCAGAGCTCCTATAATTCACCCCTCCACTTT
TRBV7-2	TRBJ2-2	NA	NA	CASSFGRLITGELFF	TGTGCCAGCAGCTTTGGCAGACTAATAACCGGGGAGCTGTTTTTT
TRBV7-9	TRBJ1-2	NA	TRBD1	CASSREGTAYGYTF	TGTGCCAGCAGCCGTGAGGGGACAGCGTATGGCTACACCTTC
TRBV28	TRBJ2-1	NA	NA	CASSFLDIANNEQFF	TGTGCCAGCAGTTTTCTGGATATCGCTAACAATGAGCAGTTCTTC
TRBV29-1	TRBJ2-5	few	TRBD2	CSVDPRAGVETQYF	TGCAGCGTTGACCCTAGGGCGGGGGTGGAGACCCAGTACTTC
TRBV20-1	TRBJ2-3	NA	NA	CSASPLDASSTDTQYF	TGCAGTGCCAGTCCCCTAGACGCATCTAGCACAGATACGCAGTATTTT
TRBV30	TRBJ2-7	NA	TRBD2	CAWSVLGGSVREQYF	TGTGCCTGGAGTGTACTGGGCGGGAGTGTCCGCGAGCAGTACTTC
TRBV15	TRBJ2-1	few	TRBD2	CATSRAGGGGADEQFF	TGTGCCACCAGCAGAGCTGGTGGCGGGGGGGCCGATGAGCAGTTCTTC
TRBV14	TRBJ2-1	NA	NA	CASSQVGQGPYNEQFF	TGTGCCAGCAGCCAAGTTGGGCAGGGGCCCTACAATGAGCAGTTCTTC
TRBV20-1	TRBJ2-5	few	NA	CSARGASGLGGTQYF	TGCAGTGCTAGAGGGGCGTCGGGACTGGGGGGGACCCAGTACTTC
TRBV6-1	TRBJ2-1	few	NA	CASSERSNEQFF	TGTGCCAGCAGTGAACGGAGCAATGAGCAGTTCTTC
TRBV7-9	TRBJ2-7	few	TRBD2	CASSLVSSGTYEQYF	TGTGCCAGCAGCTTAGTGTCTAGCGGGACCTACGAGCAGTACTTC
TRBV4-3	TRBJ2-2	few	TRBD2	CASSQGLMAGGPWDTGELFF	TGCGCCAGCAGCCAAGGTCTTATGGCGGGGGGGCCGTGGGACACCGGGGAGCTGTTTTTT
TRBV12-3/TRBV12-4	TRBJ2-1	NA	TRBD1	CASSRQGDEQFF	TGTGCCAGCAGTCGACAGGGAGATGAGCAGTTCTTC
TRBV12-3/TRBV12-4	TRBJ2-7	NA	NA	CASSLVPSWGHYEQYF	TGTGCCAGCAGTTTGGTACCGTCGTGGGGCCACTACGAGCAGTACTTC
TRBV6-2/TRBV6-3	TRBJ2-5	few	NA	CASRDVETQYF	TGTGCCAGCAGAGATGTAGAGACCCAGTACTTC
TRBV5-1	TRBJ2-2	NA	NA	CASSSVGRRPVGELFF	TGCGCCAGCAGCTCCGTGGGGCGGAGACCGGTAGGGGAGCTGTTTTTT
TRBV29-1	TRBJ1-1	many	NA	CSVSREATEAFF	TGCAGCGTTTCGAGGGAGGCCACTGAAGCTTTCTTT
TRBV28	TRBJ2-1	few	NA	CASSLFGLLYNEQFF	TGTGCCAGCAGTTTATTCGGACTGCTTTACAATGAGCAGTTCTTC
TRBV20-1	TRBJ1-3	NA	NA	CSARFQETAGNTIYF	TGCAGTGCTAGATTCCAGGAGACTGCTGGAAACACCATATATTTT
TRBV19	TRBJ2-7	few	TRBD1	CASLIPGQGAHEQYF	TGTGCCAGTCTTATTCCGGGACAGGGGGCCCACGAGCAGTACTTC
TRBV28	TRBJ2-7	NA	NA	CASSRVQGGSYEQYF	TGTGCCAGCAGCCGTGTCCAGGGGGGGTCCTACGAGCAGTACTTC
TRBV5-4	TRBJ1-5	few	TRBD1	CASSRQGQQPQHF	TGTGCCAGCAGCCGACAGGGGCAACAGCCCCAGCATTTT
TRBV29-1	TRBJ1-1	once	NA	CSVEKGGDWAFF	TGCAGCGTTGAGAAAGGGGGAGACTGGGCTTTCTTT
TRBV20-1	TRBJ2-1	few	TRBD2	CSASGTSGAINNEQFF	TGCAGTGCTAGCGGGACTAGCGGAGCGATAAACAATGAGCAGTTCTTC
TRBV7-2	TRBJ2-5	few	NA	CASSLHPEYQETQYF	TGTGCCAGCAGCTTACATCCGGAGTACCAAGAGACCCAGTACTTC
TRBV27	TRBJ2-7	NA	NA	CASSFRQGLYEQYF	TGTGCCAGCAGTTTCAGGCAGGGTCTCTACGAGCAGTACTTC
TRBV28	TRBJ2-4	NA	NA	CASSLGGGSAKNIQYF	TGTGCCAGCAGCCTAGGAGGGGGTTCGGCCAAAAACATTCAGTACTTC
TRBV3-1	TRBJ1-2	NA	TRBD1	CASSQGTTGTGGGYGYTF	TGTGCCAGCAGCCAAGGAACAACCGGGACAGGGGGCGGCTATGGCTACACCTTC
TRBV29-1	TRBJ2-7	few	NA	CSVTGQTYEQYF	TGCAGCGTGACCGGACAGACCTACGAGCAGTACTTC
TRBV19	TRBJ2-5	NA	NA	CASSDRHFQETQYF	TGTGCCAGTAGTGATCGACACTTCCAAGAGACCCAGTACTTC
TRBV29-1	TRBJ2-6	NA	NA	CSVERGSLGANVLTF	TGCAGCGTTGAACGCGGGTCTTTGGGGGCCAACGTCCTGACTTTC
TRBV20-1	TRBJ1-5	NA	TRBD1	CSARQGADQPQHF	TGCAGTGCTAGACAGGGGGCGGATCAGCCCCAGCATTTT
TRBV28	TRBJ2-5	NA	NA	CASSFLGSPGQETQYF	TGTGCCAGCAGTTTCCTGGGTTCGCCCGGTCAAGAGACCCAGTACTTC
TRBV29-1	TRBJ2-7	NA	TRBD2	CSVELTSGGSEQYF	TGCAGCGTTGAACTTACTAGCGGGGGGTCGGAGCAGTACTTC
TRBV28	TRBJ2-7	NA	TRBD1	CASSTGTGITYEQYF	TGTGCCAGCAGTACCGGGACAGGGATAACCTACGAGCAGTACTTC
TRBV4-3	TRBJ2-1	few	NA	CASSQERQVYNEQFF	TGCGCCAGCAGCCAAGAGAGACAGGTTTACAATGAGCAGTTCTTC
TRBV29-1	TRBJ2-1	NA	TRBD1	CSVRQGGTYNEQFF	TGCAGCGTTCGACAGGGGGGGACCTACAATGAGCAGTTCTTC
TRBV5-1	TRBJ2-4	NA	NA	CASSPRLGRLAIQYF	TGCGCCAGCAGCCCCCGCCTAGGACGCCTTGCCATTCAGTACTTC